A selection of T cell receptor beta chains follows, all from one sample in a study of read filtering for tumor transcriptome and immune sequencing. TCRdb recomputed calls from the reads with MiXCR, one row per CDR3 protein. The sample shows roughly 24,000 distinct CDR3 sequences, 12% to 15% of them seen only once. The sample taken for sequencing was a population of CD138-negative cells sorted from bone marrow. Receptors originate from a donor older than 35 with multiple myeloma. The CDR3 runs from the conserved cysteine through the conserved F or W. D genes are given only for firm matches. Where a row states a size, it is once, few, many or the class of an expanded clone; other rows omit it.

D gene,J gene,V gene,clone size,CDR3 DNA,CDR3 protein
.,TRBJ1-5,TRBV6-7,.,TGTGCCAGCAGTTACTGCTACTGCCCGGGACGGCGACATGGCAATCAGCCCCAGCATTTT,CASSYCYCPGRRHGNQPQHF
.,TRBJ2-3,TRBV7-8,many,TGTGCCAGCAGCTTAGTTTCGTCAGATACGCAGTATTTT,CASSLVSSDTQYF
TRBD2,TRBJ2-1,TRBV3-1,many,TGTGCCAGCAGCCTCCGGGGGGTGTACAATGAGCAGTTCTTC,CASSLRGVYNEQFF
TRBD2,TRBJ2-1,TRBV29-1,many,TGCAGCGTTGAAAGTGGGAGGGCTATCAATGAGCAGTTCTTC,CSVESGRAINEQFF
.,TRBJ1-4,TRBV7-9,.,TGTGCCAGCAGCGCCCGGGACACCGACACCGAAAAACGGTTTTTT,CASSARDTDTEKRFF
.,TRBJ1-1,TRBV29-1,many,TGCAGCGCGACACAGGGCGAGAACACTGAAGCTTTCTTT,CSATQGENTEAFF
TRBD1,TRBJ2-7,TRBV6-5,few,TGTGCCAGCAGCCCGACAGGGGTTTTTTTTTACGAGCAGTACTTC,CASSPTGVFFYEQYF
.,TRBJ2-3,TRBV10-2,.,TGCGCCAGCAATAGCGGAATCACAGATACGCAGTATTTT,CASNSGITDTQYF
TRBD1,TRBJ1-1,TRBV28,many,TGTGCCAGCAGTTCGGACAGGGGAGGTGGGACTGAAGCTTTCTTT,CASSSDRGGGTEAFF
.,TRBJ2-7,TRBV20-1,.,TGCAGTGCTAGAGGTAGCGAGCAGTACTTC,CSARGSEQYF
.,TRBJ2-7,TRBV29-1,many,TGCAGCGGGCAAGAATCCAGGGGACACGAGCAGTACTTC,CSGQESRGHEQYF
.,TRBJ2-3,TRBV24-1,many,TGTGCCACCAGTGAAGGAACAGTCGAGGCGCAGTATTTT,CATSEGTVEAQYF
.,TRBJ1-1,TRBV5-4,many,TGTGCCAGCAGCTCAAAGTGGGGGAACGACAGAAACACTGAAGCTTTCTTT,CASSSKWGNDRNTEAFF
.,TRBJ2-3,TRBV7-9,many,TGTGCCAGCAGCTCCGGACATGAGGAGGATACGCAGTATTTT,CASSSGHEEDTQYF
TRBD1,TRBJ2-3,TRBV27,many,TGTGCCAGCAGTTCCGGGACAGGGGGAGATACGCAGTATTTT,CASSSGTGGDTQYF
TRBD1,TRBJ2-7,TRBV5-1,many,TGCGCCAGCAGCCTGTCCGGGACAGGGAGGTCGCTGAAGGAGGGGTACTTC,CASSLSGTGRSLKEGYF
TRBD1,TRBJ2-1,TRBV29-1,many,TGCAGCGTTGAAGCCCCGGACAGGGCAACCTACAATGAGCAGTTCTTC,CSVEAPDRATYNEQFF
.,TRBJ2-2,TRBV7-6,many,TGTGCCAGCAGCTTAGCGCCGGACAGCTACACCGGGGAGCTGTTTTTT,CASSLAPDSYTGELFF
.,TRBJ2-7,TRBV7-9,many,TGTGCCAGCAGCTTCACGGGGGCGAGGGACTACGAGCAGTACTTC,CASSFTGARDYEQYF
TRBD1,TRBJ2-1,TRBV27,many,TGTGCCAGCAGTTTATGGGACAGGGGTAAGCCTAGTTACAATGAGCAGTTCTTC,CASSLWDRGKPSYNEQFF
.,TRBJ1-1,TRBV6-5,.,TGTGCCAGCACCCGATTTTGGGCGGGGAACACTGAAGCTTTCTTT,CASTRFWAGNTEAFF
.,TRBJ2-7,TRBV2,.,TGTGCCAGCAGTGTACAGCGCCGTGCGGGCGAGCAGTACTTC,CASSVQRRAGEQYF
TRBD1,TRBJ2-4,TRBV27,many,TGTGCCAGCAGTTTATCGGGACAGGGGGTAGACATTCAGTACTTC,CASSLSGQGVDIQYF
.,TRBJ2-5,TRBV12-3/TRBV12-4,.,TGTGCCAGCAGTTTAGGGGCCCAGGGTCAAGAGACCCAGTACTTC,CASSLGAQGQETQYF